The 17 T cell receptor beta chains given below trace back to one sample, sequenced in a study of response to subunit inactivated influenza vaccine. One entry per CDR3 protein, called by TCRdb with MiXCR from the RT-PCR reads. The profile covers roughly 290,000 distinct CDR3 sequences, with 21% appearing a single time and 10% taken by the ten largest. This material consisted of PBMCs from blood, taken 21 months after vaccination. The receptors were sampled from a man aged 50 to 75 who received an inactivated influenza vaccine.

This clonotype was counted many times. CDR3 region: CASNDISNQPQHF. For the CDR3, the DNA is TGTGCCAGTAACGACATTAGCAATCAGCCCCAGCATTTT. The gene calls are TRBV19 and TRBJ1-5; D is ambiguous. This CDR3 contains 13 residues. Trimming cost V 7 bases and J 0 bases, with 7 bases left between them. Germline V CDR1 and CDR2: LNHDA, SQIVND (reference sequence).

The V gene is TRBV12-3 or TRBV12-4, the J gene TRBJ2-2; 7 nucleotides match TRBD2. Trimming took 6 bases from V and 0 from J; bases not matched to a gene: 7. The CDR3 consists of 16 residues. CDR3 amino acids: CASSPGLPSNTGELFF. The DNA of the CDR3 is TGTGCCAGCAGCCCGGGACTACCCTCGAACACCGGGGAGCTGTTTTTT.

There are a few counts of this clonotype. The CDR3 DNA reads TGTGCCAGCAGTTCCTCGGGACTAGCGGGGAAGGTCCAAGAGACCCAGTACTTC. Translating it yields CASSSSGLAGKVQETQYF. The rearrangement uses TRBV6-5 and TRBJ2-5; TRBD2 agrees at 13 bases. Germline V CDR1 and CDR2: MNHEY, SVGAGI. With 4 bases clipped from V and 1 base from J, the junction kept 9 bases outside the gene matches. CDR3 length: 18 residues.

Only a few counts were recorded for this clonotype. The chain joins TRBV28 to TRBJ1-4; no reliable D call. The ends were cut back, 5 bases at V and 0 bases at J, with 16 bases in the middle. This CDR3 comprises 17 residues. Germline loops: CDR1 MDHEN, CDR2 SYDVKM. CDR3 in amino acids: CASSPLRYTATNEKLFF. For the CDR3, the DNA is TGTGCCAGCAGTCCGCTCCGATACACAGCAACTAATGAAAAACTGTTTTTT.

The V call is TRBV20-1, the J call TRBJ2-7; possible D gene TRBD1, 6 bases. Per germline, CDR1 DFQATT and CDR2 SNEGSKA (reference sequence). The CDR3 is 12 residues long. Deletions cut 6 bases from V and 4 bases from J, with 13 bases between. CDR3 sequence (DNA): TGCAGTGCAAGGGACATCGTATACGAGCAGTACTTC. Translation: CSARDIVYEQYF.

There are many counts of this clonotype. V is TRBV12-3 or TRBV12-4 and J is TRBJ1-2; 8 bases align to TRBD1. The CDR3 totals 13 residues. Trimming at V came to 6 bases and at J to 4 bases, leaving 4 bases not matched to a gene. CDR3 region: CASSTGGGYGYTF. The CDR3, as DNA: TGTGCCAGCAGCACAGGGGGTGGCTATGGCTACACCTTC.

This clonotype was seen ten or more times. V and J are TRBV27 and TRBJ1-2, with 7 bases lining up with TRBD1. The CDR3 is 15 residues long. The V gene end was trimmed by 5 bases and the J gene end by 7 bases; junction bases not matched to a gene: 13. Germline CDR1 is MNHEY and CDR2 is SMNVEV (reference sequence). CDR3 amino acids: CASSPRDTGASGYTF. CDR3 nucleotide sequence: TGTGCCAGCAGTCCTAGGGACACAGGGGCTTCTGGCTACACCTTC.

The chain links TRBV7-2 to TRBJ1-1, with D maybe TRBD1 (6 bases). V lost 4 bases, J lost 5 bases, and 20 bases lay in between. The CDR3 consists of 16 residues. The germline V gene encodes CDR1 SGHTA and CDR2 FQGNSA. The CDR3 nucleotides are TGTGCCAGCAGCTCAGGACAGCCGGGGGGGAGAACTGAAGCTTTCTTT. It encodes CASSSGQPGGRTEAFF.

This rearrangement joins TRBV3-1 to TRBJ1-1; tentatively, D is TRBD1 (5 bases). The germline CDR1 and CDR2 sequences are LGHDT and YNNKEL (reference sequence). CDR3 length equals 15 residues. Between the trimmed V and J ends, which lost 1 base and 4 bases, there was a span of 13 bases. Written as DNA, the CDR3 is TGTGCCAGCAGCCAAGGCAGGGAAAGGAGCACTGAAGCTTTCTTT. Translation: CASSQGRERSTEAFF.

This clonotype was seen a handful of times. The V gene is TRBV6-5, the J gene TRBJ2-7; D not resolved. Deletions cut 2 bases from V and 0 bases from J, with 11 bases between. Per germline, CDR1 MNHEY and CDR2 SVGAGI. This CDR3 contains 15 residues. The CDR3 coding sequence is TGTGCCAGCAGTTACGGAAGAACCAGCTCCTACGAGCAGTACTTC. This translates into CASSYGRTSSYEQYF.

The sample holds a few counts of this clonotype. The genes are TRBV28 and TRBJ1-1, with D unclear. CDR1 and CDR2 (germline): MDHEN, SYDVKM. The V end was cut by 7 bases, the J end by 0 bases, with 6 bases between. This CDR3 is built from 12 residues. The CDR3 DNA follows: TGTGCCAGCAACCGGGTGAACACTGAAGCTTTCTTT. Translating it yields CASNRVNTEAFF.

This clonotype was observed a handful of times. The chain recombines TRBV6-1 with TRBJ1-2; D is ambiguous. V was cut by 10 bases and J by 2 bases, with 14 bases left in between. The CDR3 is 13 residues long. The germline V gene encodes CDR1 MNHNS and CDR2 SASEGT. Here the CDR3 reads CAIREGSNYGYTF. CDR3 in DNA: TGTGCCATCCGGGAAGGGTCGAACTATGGCTACACCTTC.

This sequence joins TRBV9 and TRBJ2-1; D is possibly TRBD2 (6 bases). Trimming took 7 bases from V and 0 from J, leaving 14 bases between them. Germline CDR1 is SGDLS and CDR2 is YYNGEE. The CDR3 consists of 15 residues. The CDR3 nucleotides read TGTGCCAGCGGGGCTTTAGCGGCCTCCTACAATGAGCAGTTCTTC. As protein: CASGALAASYNEQFF.

This clonotype was seen only a few times. The gene calls are TRBV20-1 and TRBJ1-1; D is unresolved. The CDR3 is 14 residues long. Germline V lookup: CDR1 DFQATT, CDR2 SNEGSKA (reference sequence). Deletions cut 0 bases from V and 2 bases from J, with 10 bases between. The CDR3 spells CSARDFLFNTEAFF. The CDR3 nucleotides are TGCAGTGCTAGAGATTTCCTATTTAACACTGAAGCTTTCTTT.

The gene calls are TRBV7-2 and TRBJ2-7; maybe TRBD2 (6 bases). The V end was cut by 5 bases, the J end by 6 bases, with 11 bases between. CDR3 length: 12 amino acids. Looked up from germline, CDR1 is SGHTA and CDR2 is FQGNSA. The CDR3 loop is CASSVGGAEQYF. CDR3 bases: TGTGCCAGCAGCGTGGGAGGAGCCGAGCAGTACTTC.

J is TRBJ2-3 and V is TRBV3-1; no reliable D call. V was cut by 3 bases and J by 2 bases, with 6 bases left in between. This CDR3 region has 13 residues. CDR1 is LGHDT, CDR2 YNNKEL, per germline (reference sequence). As DNA, the CDR3 is TGTGCCAGCAGCCACAGGAACACAGATACGCAGTATTTT. Translated, it gives CASSHRNTDTQYF.

This clonotype was seen only a few times. The rearrangement links TRBV27 to TRBJ2-4; 11 bases fit TRBD2. This CDR3 is built from 16 residues. Germline V CDR1 and CDR2: MNHEY, SMNVEV (reference sequence). V lost 4 bases, J lost 8 bases, and 10 bases stayed unmatched. The CDR3 nucleotides are TGTGCCAGCAGTTCCCCGGGGGGGACTAGCGGCGACATTCAGTACTTC. Its translation is CASSSPGGTSGDIQYF.